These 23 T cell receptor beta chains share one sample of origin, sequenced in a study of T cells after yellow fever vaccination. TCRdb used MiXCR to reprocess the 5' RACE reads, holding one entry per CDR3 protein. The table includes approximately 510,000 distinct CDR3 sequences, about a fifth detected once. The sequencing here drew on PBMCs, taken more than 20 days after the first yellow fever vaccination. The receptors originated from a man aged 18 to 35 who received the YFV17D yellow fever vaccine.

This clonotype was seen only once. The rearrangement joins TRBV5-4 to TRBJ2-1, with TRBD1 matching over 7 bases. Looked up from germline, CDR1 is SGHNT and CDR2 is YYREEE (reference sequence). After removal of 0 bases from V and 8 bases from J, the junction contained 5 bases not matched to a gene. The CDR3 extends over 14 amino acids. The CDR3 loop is CASSLEGGSDEQFF. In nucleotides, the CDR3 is TGTGCCAGCAGCTTGGAAGGGGGCAGCGATGAGCAGTTCTTC.

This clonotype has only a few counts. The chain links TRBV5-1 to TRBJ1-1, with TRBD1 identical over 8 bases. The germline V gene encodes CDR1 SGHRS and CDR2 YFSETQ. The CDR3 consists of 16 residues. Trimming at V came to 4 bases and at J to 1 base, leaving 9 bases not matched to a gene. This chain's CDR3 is CASSILMGQANTEAFF. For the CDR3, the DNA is TGCGCCAGCAGCATCTTAATGGGACAGGCGAACACTGAAGCTTTCTTT.

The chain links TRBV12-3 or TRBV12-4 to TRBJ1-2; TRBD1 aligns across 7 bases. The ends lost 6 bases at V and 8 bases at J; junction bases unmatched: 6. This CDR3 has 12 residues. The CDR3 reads CASSRDREGYTF. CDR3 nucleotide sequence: TGTGCCAGCAGCCGCGACAGGGAAGGCTACACCTTC.

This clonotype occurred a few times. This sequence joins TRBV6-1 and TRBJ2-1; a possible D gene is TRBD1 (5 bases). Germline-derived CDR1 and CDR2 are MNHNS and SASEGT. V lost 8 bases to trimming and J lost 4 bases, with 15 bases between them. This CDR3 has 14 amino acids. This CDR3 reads CASRRRALYNEQFF. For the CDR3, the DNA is TGTGCCAGCCGGCGCAGGGCCCTTTACAATGAGCAGTTCTTC.

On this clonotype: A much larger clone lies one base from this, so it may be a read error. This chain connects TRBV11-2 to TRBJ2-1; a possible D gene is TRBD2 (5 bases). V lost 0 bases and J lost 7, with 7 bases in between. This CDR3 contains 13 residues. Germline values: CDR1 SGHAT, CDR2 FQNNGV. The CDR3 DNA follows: TGTGCCAGCAGCTTAGACCCGGGGAATGAGCAGTTCTTC. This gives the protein CASSLDPGNEQFF.

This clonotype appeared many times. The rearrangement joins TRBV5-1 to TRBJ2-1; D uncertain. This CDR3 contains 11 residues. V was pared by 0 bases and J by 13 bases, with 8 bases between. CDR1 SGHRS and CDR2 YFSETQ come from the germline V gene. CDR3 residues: CASSLATVQFF. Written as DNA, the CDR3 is TGCGCCAGCAGCTTGGCGACTGTTCAGTTCTTC.

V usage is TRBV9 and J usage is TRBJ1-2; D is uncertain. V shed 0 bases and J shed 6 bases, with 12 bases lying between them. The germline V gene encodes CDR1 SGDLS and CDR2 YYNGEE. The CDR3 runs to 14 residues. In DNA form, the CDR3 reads TGTGCCAGCAGCGTAGCTCCGACGAACGATGGCTACACCTTC. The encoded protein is CASSVAPTNDGYTF.

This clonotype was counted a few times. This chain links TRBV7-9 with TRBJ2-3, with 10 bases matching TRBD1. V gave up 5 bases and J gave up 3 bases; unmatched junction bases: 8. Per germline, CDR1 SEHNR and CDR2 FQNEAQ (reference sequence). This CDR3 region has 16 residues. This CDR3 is CASSRKGGQGTDTQYF. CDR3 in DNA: TGTGCCAGCAGCCGGAAGGGGGGACAGGGGACAGATACGCAGTATTTT.

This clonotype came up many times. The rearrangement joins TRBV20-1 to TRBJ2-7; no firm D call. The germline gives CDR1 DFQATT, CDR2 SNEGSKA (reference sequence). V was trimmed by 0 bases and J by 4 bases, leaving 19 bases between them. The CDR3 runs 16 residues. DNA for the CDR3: TGCAGTGCTAGAGATAGAAGGCAGGATGTTAGTTACGAGCAGTACTTC. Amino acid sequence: CSARDRRQDVSYEQYF.

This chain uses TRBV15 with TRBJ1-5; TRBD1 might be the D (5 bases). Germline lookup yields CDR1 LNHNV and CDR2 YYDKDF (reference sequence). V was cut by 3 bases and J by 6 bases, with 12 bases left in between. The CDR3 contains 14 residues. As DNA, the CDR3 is TGTGCCACCAGCAGGGGCCAGGGTAGTCAGCCCCAGCATTTT. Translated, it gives CATSRGQGSQPQHF.

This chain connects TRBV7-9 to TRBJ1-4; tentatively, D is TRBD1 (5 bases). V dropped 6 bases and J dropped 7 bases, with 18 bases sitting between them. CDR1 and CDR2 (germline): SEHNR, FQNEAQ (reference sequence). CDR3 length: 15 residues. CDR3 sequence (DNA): TGTGCCAGCAGTACCGGGGCCAGAGGGAGTGAAAAACTGTTTTTT. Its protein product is CASSTGARGSEKLFF.

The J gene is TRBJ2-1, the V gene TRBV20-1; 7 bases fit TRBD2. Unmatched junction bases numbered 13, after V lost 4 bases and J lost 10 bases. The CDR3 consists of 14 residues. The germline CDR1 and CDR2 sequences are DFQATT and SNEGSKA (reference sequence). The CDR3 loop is CSAKGLIGPWEQFF. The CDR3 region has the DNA TGCAGTGCTAAGGGACTAATAGGCCCATGGGAGCAGTTCTTC.

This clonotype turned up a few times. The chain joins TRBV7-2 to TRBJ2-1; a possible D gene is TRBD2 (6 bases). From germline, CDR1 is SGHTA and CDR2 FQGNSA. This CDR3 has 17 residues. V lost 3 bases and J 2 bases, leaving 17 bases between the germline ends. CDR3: CASSFTGVEDTYNEQFF. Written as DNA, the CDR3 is TGTGCCAGCAGCTTCACGGGGGTGGAAGACACCTACAATGAGCAGTTCTTC.

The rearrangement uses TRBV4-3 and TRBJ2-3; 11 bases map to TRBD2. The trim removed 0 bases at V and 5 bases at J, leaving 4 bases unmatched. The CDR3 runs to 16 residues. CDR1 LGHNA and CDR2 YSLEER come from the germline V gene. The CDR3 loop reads CASSQEASGGLDTQYF. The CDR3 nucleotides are TGCGCCAGCAGCCAAGAGGCTAGCGGGGGGTTAGATACGCAGTATTTT.

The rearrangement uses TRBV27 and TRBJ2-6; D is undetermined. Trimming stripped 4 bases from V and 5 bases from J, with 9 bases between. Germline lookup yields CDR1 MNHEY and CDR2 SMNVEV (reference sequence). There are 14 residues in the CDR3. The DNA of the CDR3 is TGTGCCAGCAGTTCCCTTACCTGGGCCAACGTCCTGACTTTC. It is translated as CASSSLTWANVLTF.

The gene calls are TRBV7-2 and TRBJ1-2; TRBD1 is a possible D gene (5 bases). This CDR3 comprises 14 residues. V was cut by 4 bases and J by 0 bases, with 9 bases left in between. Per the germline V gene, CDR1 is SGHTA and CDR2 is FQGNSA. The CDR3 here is CASSSTTANYGYTF. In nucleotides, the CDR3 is TGTGCCAGCAGCTCGACGACAGCTAACTATGGCTACACCTTC.

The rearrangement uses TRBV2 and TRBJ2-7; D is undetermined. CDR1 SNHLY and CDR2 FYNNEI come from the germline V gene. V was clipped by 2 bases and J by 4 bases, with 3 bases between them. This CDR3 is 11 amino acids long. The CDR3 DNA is TGTGCCAGCAGTGAAAAATACGAGCAGTACGTC. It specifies CASSEKYEQYV.

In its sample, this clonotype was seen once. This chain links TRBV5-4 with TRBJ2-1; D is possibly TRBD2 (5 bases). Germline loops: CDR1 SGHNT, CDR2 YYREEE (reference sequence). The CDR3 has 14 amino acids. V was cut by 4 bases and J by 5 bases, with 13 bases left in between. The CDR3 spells CASSHDGLHNEQFF. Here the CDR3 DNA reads TGTGCCAGCAGCCACGACGGACTTCACAATGAGCAGTTCTTC. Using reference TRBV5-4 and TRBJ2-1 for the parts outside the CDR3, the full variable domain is ETGVTQSPTHLIKTRGQQVTLRCSSQSGHNTVSWYQQALGQGPQFIFQYYREEENGRGNFPPRFSGLQFPNYSSELNVNALELDDSALYLCASSHDGLHNEQFFGPGTRLTVL.

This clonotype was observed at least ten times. The CDR3 sequence is CASSVDGRDSPLHF. CDR3 coding DNA: TGTGCCAGCAGCGTAGACGGCCGGGATTCACCCCTCCACTTT. The V and J genes are TRBV9 and TRBJ1-6; no reliable D call. This CDR3 region has 14 residues. The germline CDR1 and CDR2 sequences are SGDLS and YYNGEE. V lost 0 bases and J 8 bases, leaving 9 bases between the germline ends. The full variable domain, in which reference TRBV9 and TRBJ1-6 provide the parts outside the CDR3, is DSGVTQTPKHLITATGQRVTLRCSPRSGDLSVYWYQQSLDQGLQFLIQYYNGEERAKGNILERFSAQQFPDLHSELNLSSLELGDSALYFCASSVDGRDSPLHFGNGTRLTVT.

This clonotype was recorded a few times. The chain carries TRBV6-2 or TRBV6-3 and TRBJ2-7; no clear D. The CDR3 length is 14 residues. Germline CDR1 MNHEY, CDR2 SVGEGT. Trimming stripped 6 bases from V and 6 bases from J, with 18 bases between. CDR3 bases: TGTGCCAGCAGCCGAACCCGGAGTATCGGCGAGCAGTACGTC. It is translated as CASSRTRSIGEQYV.

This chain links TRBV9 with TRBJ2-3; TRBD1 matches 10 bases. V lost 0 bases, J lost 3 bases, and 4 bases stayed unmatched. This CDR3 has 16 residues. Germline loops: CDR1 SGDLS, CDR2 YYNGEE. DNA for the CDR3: TGTGCCAGCAGCGTAGACCGGGACAGGGGAACAGATACGCAGTATTTT. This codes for CASSVDRDRGTDTQYF.

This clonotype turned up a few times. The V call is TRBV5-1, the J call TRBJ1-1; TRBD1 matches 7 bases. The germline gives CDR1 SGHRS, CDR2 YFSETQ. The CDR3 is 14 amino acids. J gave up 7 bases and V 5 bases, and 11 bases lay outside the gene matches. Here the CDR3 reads CASSSQGQRGEAFF. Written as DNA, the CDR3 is TGCGCCAGCAGTTCACAGGGGCAGAGGGGTGAAGCTTTCTTT. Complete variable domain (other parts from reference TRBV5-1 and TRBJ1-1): KAGVTQTPRYLIKTRGQQVTLSCSPISGHRSVSWYQQTPGQGLQFLFEYFSETQRNKGNFPGRFSGRQFSNSRSEMNVSTLELGDSALYLCASSSQGQRGEAFFGQGTRLTVV.

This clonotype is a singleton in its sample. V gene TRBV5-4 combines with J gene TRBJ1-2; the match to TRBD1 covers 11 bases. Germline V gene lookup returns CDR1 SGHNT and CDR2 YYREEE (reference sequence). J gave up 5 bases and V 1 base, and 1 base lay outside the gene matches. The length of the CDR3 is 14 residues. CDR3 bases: TGTGCCAGCAGCTTGTGGGACAGGGGGTATGGCTACACCTTC. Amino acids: CASSLWDRGYGYTF.